There are a few counts of the clone carrying this T cell receptor (beta chain). Specified time point: patch test 3, about 24 weeks after DPC sensitization. Treatment defined: therapeutic diphenylcyclopropenone sensitization with weekly scalp DPC. The source of the sample is a study of human T cells and chemical hapten exposure. Study-level information: While the approximately 25-week study was under way, patients received diphenylcyclopropenone on the scalp every week.

TCRdb processed the RACE reads anew with MiXCR; each CDR3 protein has one entry. The sample holds approximately 110,000 distinct CDR3 sequences, around 34% seen once. V lost 4 bases, J lost 3 bases, and 4 bases stayed unmatched. Germline CDR1 and CDR2: SGHRS and YFSETQ. The CDR3 is 15 residues long. The clonotype was recovered from a man in his forties with alopecia areata. Some clones in this sample may be carry-over from other donors' samples. The input for sequencing was whole blood, taken in connection with sensitization to the hapten diphenylcyclopropenone (DPC). The rearrangement uses TRBV5-1 and TRBJ2-7; 13 bases fit TRBD2. CDR3 coding DNA: TGCGCCAGCAGCCCCCGGACTAGCGGGAGCTACGAGCAGTACTTC. This gives the protein CASSPRTSGSYEQYF.